Listed below are T cell receptor beta chains from one sample, sequenced in a study of cytomegalovirus exposure and HLA in healthy donors. Here immunoSEQ multiplex PCR was the method, and the copy in TCRdb shows in-frame clones only, minus some. The repertoire holds 300,000 or so clones, with roughly 90% as singletons. The sequencing input was PBMCs. All receptors come from a young man in good health and CMV-seronegative. The CDR3 runs from the conserved cysteine through the conserved F or W.

TRBV25-1 | 12 | CASRGLNTEAFF
TRBV19 | 16 | CASSILRGSSGNTIYF
TRBV7-2 | 17 | CASSSQPQTKGAETQYF
TRBV6-5 | 15 | CASSRRGGSNNEQFF
TRBV6-6 | 16 | CASSTVGGGYFGELFF
TRBV7-8 | 13 | CASSPEGSYEQYF
TRBV9 | 16 | CASSGPRQGLNTEAFF
TRBV29-1 | 13 | CSVEGPNVNEQFF
TRBV19 | 14 | CASQLNVRGPEQYF
TRBV18 | 16 | CASSPMTRGSTDTQYF
TRBV19 | 13 | CATAGGADYGYTF
TRBV5-1 | 14 | CASSAGPDNSPLHF
TRBV5-4 | 14 | CASSSGLGLYEQYF
TRBV4-1 | 14 | CASSQDSTRAEAFF
TRBV5-1 | 14 | CASSLVDSSYEQYF
TRBV19 | 15 | CASSPWAAMGEKLFF
TRBV15 | 21 | CATSRAHLGQDLDTGANVLTF
TRBV30 | 17 | CAWSVDRTGDRNQPQHF
TRBV11-2 | 17 | CASSLDVWQGRRYGYTF
TRBV11-2 | 15 | CASSEGLAKSYEQYF
TRBV11-3 | 18 | CASSSNDPVTGNTGELFF
TRBV6-5 | 14 | CASSNRDSSYEQYF
TRBV5-1 | 17 | CASSLGQGNTYNSPLHF
TRBV7-2 | 17 | CASSLATGLAGGGGFFF
TRBV4-1 | 13 | CASSLNRGSEAFF
TRBV6-5 | 14 | CASRLQGEAYEQYF
TRBV6-1 | 14 | CASSEDWEGTEAFF
TRBV4-2 | 17 | CASSQAGLYRNGEKLFF
TRBV27 | 13 | CASSSGTGFGYTF
TRBV6-1 | 11 | CASSYTNEQFF
TRBV6-1 | 17 | CASSEASREPLNEKLFF
TRBV7-9 | 13 | CASSLATAYEQYF
TRBV27 | 13 | CASTPGTGDGYTF
TRBV11-2 | 15 | CASSFGSGVSYEQYF
TRBV15 | 16 | CATSRVQRASTDTQYF
TRBV4-1 | 17 | CASSQSLGGSGANVLTF
TRBV6-6 | 15 | CASRTQGARNSPLHF